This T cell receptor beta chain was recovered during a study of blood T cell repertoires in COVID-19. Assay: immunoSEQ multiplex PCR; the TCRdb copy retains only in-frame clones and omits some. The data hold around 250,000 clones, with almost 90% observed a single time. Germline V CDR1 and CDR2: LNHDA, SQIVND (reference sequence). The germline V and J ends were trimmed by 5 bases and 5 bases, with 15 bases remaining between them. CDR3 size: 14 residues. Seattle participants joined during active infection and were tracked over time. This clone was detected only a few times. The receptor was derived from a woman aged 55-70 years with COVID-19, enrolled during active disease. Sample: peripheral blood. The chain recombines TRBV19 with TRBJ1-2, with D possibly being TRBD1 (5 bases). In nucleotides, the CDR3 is TGTGCCAGTAGTCCCCGGGGGGTTCTTTATGGCTACACCTTC. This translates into CASSPRGVLYGYTF.